The text below deals with one T cell receptor beta chain. Per germline, CDR1 MNHEY and CDR2 SMNVEV (reference sequence). The CDR3 runs 15 residues. With V trimmed by 3 bases and J by 3 bases, 6 bases remained unmatched. This sample is part of a study of T cell responses to AZD1222 COVID-19 vaccine. This table comes from immunoSEQ multiplex PCR, and its TCRdb copy is limited to in-frame clones, with some not included. This table has roughly 110,000 clones, around 90% appearing once. This sequence was found in an adult who received the AZD1222 COVID-19 vaccine. The chain links TRBV27 to TRBJ2-7; 9 positions agree with TRBD1. The starting material was peripheral blood, obtained 28 days after the second AZD1222 dose. Here the CDR3 DNA reads TGTGCCAGCAGTTTTGGGACAGGGCCTGGCTACGAGCAGTACTTC. Translation: CASSFGTGPGYEQYF.